The rows below give T cell receptor beta chains drawn from one sample of a study of radiotherapy plus CTLA-4 blockade in lung cancer. The protocol was immunoSEQ multiplex PCR, while the TCRdb copy is restricted to in-frame clones and leaves out a portion. This repertoire shows around 24,000 clones, about three quarters found once; its top ten account for approximately 3.5%. Source: peripheral blood, taken from a patient treated with radiotherapy plus ipilimumab. All receptors come from a human donor with non-small cell lung cancer who had stable disease on radiotherapy plus ipilimumab. CDR3s include the opening cysteine and the closing phenylalanine or tryptophan. Size is stated for part of the rows, as once, few or many counts, or as a class when the clone is expanded.

TRBJ1-5	TRBV19	.	16	CASSLTRSYSNQPQHF
TRBJ2-4	TRBV28	.	14	CASSFGGPSNIQYF
TRBJ1-4	TRBV11-2	.	14	CASSSGPGKEKLFF
TRBJ2-7	TRBV4-3	.	15	CASSHYSGSTYEQYF
TRBJ2-1	TRBV7-2	.	14	CASSLDPSVGEQFF
TRBJ2-1	TRBV27	.	14	CASSLSGAYNEQFF
TRBJ2-7	TRBV15	.	14	CATSRDLTGGEQYF
TRBJ1-5	TRBV7-2	.	14	CASSLRERTQPQHF
TRBJ1-2	TRBV6-6	.	14	CASSYWRAYYGYTF
TRBJ2-5	TRBV7-7	.	15	CASSLAPAGRETQYF
TRBJ1-2	TRBV29-1	few	13	CSVATGAKDGYTF
TRBJ2-5	TRBV7-2	few	13	CASSVRGAETQYF
TRBJ2-2	TRBV6-5	.	14	CASSPLSGTGELFF
TRBJ2-2	TRBV11-3	.	16	CASSARLAGPPGELFF
TRBJ2-7	TRBV2	.	13	CASRQREVGEQYF
TRBJ2-3	TRBV4-2	few	15	CASSQAGGNTDTQYF
TRBJ2-5	TRBV7-2	.	16	CASSKLRTGAFETQYF
TRBJ2-1	TRBV4-2	.	18	CASSQESLAGGPGYEQFF